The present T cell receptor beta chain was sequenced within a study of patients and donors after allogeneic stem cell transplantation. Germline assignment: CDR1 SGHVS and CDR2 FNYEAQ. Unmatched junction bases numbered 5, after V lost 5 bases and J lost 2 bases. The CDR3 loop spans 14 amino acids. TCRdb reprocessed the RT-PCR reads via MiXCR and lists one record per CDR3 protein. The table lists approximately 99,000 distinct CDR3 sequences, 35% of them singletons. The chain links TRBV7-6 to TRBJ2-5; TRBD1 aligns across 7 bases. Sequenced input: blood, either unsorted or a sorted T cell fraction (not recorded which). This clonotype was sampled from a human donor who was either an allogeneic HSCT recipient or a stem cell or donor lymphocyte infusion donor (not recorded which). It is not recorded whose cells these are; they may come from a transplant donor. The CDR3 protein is CASSQPRGQETQYF. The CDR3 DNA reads TGTGCCAGCAGCCAACCCAGGGGGCAAGAGACCCAGTACTTC.